A single sample gave rise to the 28 T cell receptor beta chains below, sequenced in a study of CD8 T cells in ankylosing spondylitis. General study results and limits: A motif of roughly 8 highly homologous TCR beta variants was seen as apparently characteristic of ankylosing spondylitis blood.

Antigens of these TCRs are unknown. TCRdb fed the 5' RACE reads into MiXCR, producing one record per CDR3 protein. The sample shows 350,000 or so distinct CDR3 sequences, under 8.5% of them seen only once. Sequencing was performed on blood, either unsorted or a sorted T cell fraction (not recorded which). The receptor source for this set is a male donor with ankylosing spondylitis.

This clonotype was seen at least ten times. The CDR3 region has the DNA TGTGCCAGCACCCCCGGTGACCGGAGACCCACAGATACGCAGTATTTT. Its protein product is CASTPGDRRPTDTQYF. The chain uses TRBV6-2 or TRBV6-3 and TRBJ2-3; D is ambiguous. Looked up from germline, CDR1 is MNHEY and CDR2 is SVGEGT. The CDR3 totals 16 residues. V was cut by 7 bases and J by 2 bases, with 19 bases left in between.

In this sample, this clonotype turned up many times. The genes are TRBV7-9 and TRBJ2-1; a possible D gene is TRBD1 (6 bases). Germline V gene sequence: CDR1 SEHNR, CDR2 FQNEAQ (reference sequence). With 4 bases removed from V and 8 bases from J, the gap between germline ends came to 9 bases. This CDR3 has 12 amino acids. The CDR3 loop is CASSSTGHEQFF. DNA of the CDR3: TGTGCCAGCAGCTCTACAGGGCATGAGCAGTTCTTC.

The rearrangement joins TRBV20-1 to TRBJ2-7, with 11 bases matching TRBD1. V lost 5 bases, J lost 5 bases, and 11 bases stayed unmatched. This CDR3 is built from 15 residues. Germline V lookup: CDR1 DFQATT, CDR2 SNEGSKA (reference sequence). The chain's CDR3 is CSAGGGTGGSDEQYF. CDR3 nucleotides: TGCAGTGCTGGGGGCGGGACAGGGGGAAGCGACGAGCAGTACTTC.

V and J are TRBV7-2 and TRBJ1-6; D is undetermined. Germline CDR1 is SGHTA and CDR2 is FQGNSA. The V end lost 5 bases, the J end lost 4 bases, and 9 bases lay between the germline ends. The CDR3 sequence is 14 residues long. CDR3 sequence (DNA): TGTGCCAGCAGCAGGACCGCTTATAATTCACCCCTCCACTTT. Amino acid sequence: CASSRTAYNSPLHF.

The chain is built from TRBV29-1 and TRBJ2-2; no clear D gene. Germline V gene lookup returns CDR1 SQVTM and CDR2 ANQGSEA. Trimming removed 4 bases at V and 1 base at J, with 7 bases between. The CDR3 spans 13 residues. The CDR3 sequence is CSVVQRNTGELFF. The DNA of the CDR3 is TGCAGCGTTGTGCAGCGGAACACCGGGGAGCTGTTTTTT.

This clonotype was detected ten times or more. The chain joins TRBV29-1 to TRBJ2-4, with no clear D. The V end was cut by 5 bases, the J end by 8 bases, with 13 bases between. CDR3 length: 12 amino acids. The germline V gene encodes CDR1 SQVTM and CDR2 ANQGSEA. CDR3: CSVRRVGDIQYF. CDR3 nucleotides: TGCAGCGTTCGTCGCGTTGGGGACATTCAGTACTTC. The full variable domain, with the rest looked up from reference TRBV29-1 and TRBJ2-4, is SAVISQKPSRDICQRGTSLTIQCQVDSQVTMMFWYRQQPGQSLTLIATANQGSEATYESGFVIDKFPISRPNLTFSTLTVSNMSPEDSSIYLCSVRRVGDIQYFGAGTRLSVL.

This clonotype was counted at least ten times. The V gene is TRBV20-1, the J gene TRBJ2-7, with TRBD2 as a possible D gene (6 bases). V was trimmed by 0 bases and J by 7 bases, leaving 25 bases between them. In germline, CDR1 is DFQATT, CDR2 SNEGSKA (reference sequence). This CDR3 has 17 amino acids. CDR3 DNA: TGCAGTGCTAGAGATATTGGAGGCGGGGCCCTTCGTGGGGAGCAGTACTTC. Amino acid sequence: CSARDIGGGALRGEQYF.

This clonotype was found a few times. The chain is built from TRBV9 and TRBJ1-3, with 11 bases identical to TRBD1. With V trimmed by 5 bases and J by 0 bases, 4 bases remained unmatched. The CDR3 covers 16 residues. Per germline, CDR1 SGDLS and CDR2 YYNGEE. CDR3 region: CASRPGTGGSGNTIYF. The CDR3 region has the DNA TGTGCCAGCAGGCCCGGGACAGGGGGCTCTGGAAACACCATATATTTT.

This clonotype was picked up a small number of times. The chain has TRBV27 and TRBJ2-4, with D possibly TRBD2 on 6 matching bases. V lost 10 bases, J lost 8 bases, and 18 bases lay in between. The CDR3 spans 13 residues. Germline CDR1 MNHEY, CDR2 SMNVEV (reference sequence). The CDR3 sequence: CATRSLGDYIQYF. The CDR3 DNA is TGTGCCACTCGCTCCTTGGGGGACTACATTCAGTACTTC.

In this sample, this clonotype turned up a few times. The chain links TRBV5-1 to TRBJ1-4; D ambiguous. The CDR3 consists of 12 residues. Trimming took 3 bases from V and 8 from J, leaving 8 bases between them. CDR1 and CDR2 (germline): SGHRS, YFSETQ. In DNA, the CDR3 is TGCGCCAGCAGCTCACCGGGCGAAAAACTGTTTTTT. As protein: CASSSPGEKLFF. The full variable domain, rest sourced from reference TRBV5-1 and TRBJ1-4, is KAGVTQTPRYLIKTRGQQVTLSCSPISGHRSVSWYQQTPGQGLQFLFEYFSETQRNKGNFPGRFSGRQFSNSRSEMNVSTLELGDSALYLCASSSPGEKLFFGSGTQLSVL.

This clonotype was picked up a small number of times. The chain joins TRBV12-5 to TRBJ2-5; perhaps TRBD2 as D (6 bases). Germline CDR1 and CDR2: LGHNT and FRNRAP. The CDR3 totals 14 residues. V was trimmed by 3 bases and J by 5 bases, leaving 13 bases between them. CDR3 DNA sequence: TGTGCTAGTGGTTTCCCTTCAGGGAGGGAGACCCAGTACTTC. It codes for CASGFPSGRETQYF.

The CDR3, as DNA: TGCAGTGCCTGGGAGGACATGTCCTATGGCTACACCTTC. Amino acid sequence: CSAWEDMSYGYTF. The rearrangement joins TRBV20-1 to TRBJ1-2; perhaps TRBD1 as D (5 bases). The CDR3 runs to 13 residues. V gave up 6 bases and J gave up 4 bases, with 15 bases separating them. The germline CDR1 and CDR2 sequences are DFQATT and SNEGSKA (reference sequence).

This clonotype appeared many times. The V call is TRBV5-1, the J call TRBJ2-3, with TRBD2 identical over 11 bases. Looked up from germline, CDR1 is SGHRS and CDR2 is YFSETQ. There are 17 residues in the CDR3. Losses at the gene ends were 0 bases for V and 1 base for J; bases not matched to a gene: 4. The CDR3 DNA follows: TGCGCCAGCAGCTTGGAGGGGACTAGCGGCGGCACAGATACGCAGTATTTT. It translates to CASSLEGTSGGTDTQYF.

The V call is TRBV5-1, the J call TRBJ1-2; D is uncertain. The CDR3 has 14 residues. CDR1 is SGHRS, CDR2 YFSETQ, per germline. The V gene lost 0 bases and the J gene lost 4 bases, with 10 bases spanning the gap. Written as DNA, the CDR3 is TGCGCCAGCAGCTTGGGTATCGGCCCCTATGGCTACACCTTC. This encodes CASSLGIGPYGYTF.

This clonotype was recorded many times. The chain uses TRBV27 and TRBJ1-5; no clear D gene. Germline CDR1 MNHEY, CDR2 SMNVEV (reference sequence). Trimming stripped 9 bases from V and 0 bases from J, with 21 bases between. The CDR3 has 17 residues. CDR3 protein: CASLPGARANSNQPQHF. CDR3 sequence (DNA): TGTGCCAGTCTCCCAGGAGCACGCGCTAATAGCAATCAGCCCCAGCATTTT.

This clonotype was observed at least ten times. V usage is TRBV29-1 and J usage is TRBJ2-1, with unresolved D. The CDR3 is 10 amino acids. V was trimmed by 6 bases and J by 9 bases, leaving 9 bases between them. Per the germline V gene, CDR1 is SQVTM and CDR2 is ANQGSEA. This CDR3 is CSVGAFEQFF. The DNA of the CDR3 is TGCAGCGTCGGTGCGTTTGAGCAGTTCTTC.

The rearrangement uses TRBV20-1 and TRBJ1-2; D is undetermined. The CDR3 has 13 residues. The germline V gene encodes CDR1 DFQATT and CDR2 SNEGSKA (reference sequence). V was cut by 0 bases and J by 1 base, with 6 bases left in between. The CDR3 nucleotides read TGCAGTGCTAGAGATCCGATTAACTATGGCTACACCTTC. Translating gives CSARDPINYGYTF.

Note on this clonotype: A much more abundant neighbour one base away suggests this may be a read error. This chain connects TRBV12-3 or TRBV12-4 to TRBJ2-2; possibly TRBD1 or TRBD2 for D (6 bases each). Trimming pared 3 bases from V and 1 base from J, leaving 12 bases between. The CDR3 has 16 amino acids. DNA of the CDR3: TGTGCCAGCAGTTTTGGGGGGCCCGTGAACACCGGGGAGCTGTTTTTT. It codes for CASSFGGPVNTGELFF.

On this clonotype itself: A junction boundary mismatches the germline segment, possibly from a read error. The chain has TRBV3-1 and TRBJ2-1; 7 bases map to TRBD1. Germline V lookup: CDR1 LGHDT, CDR2 YNNKEL (reference sequence). The CDR3 runs 14 residues. CDR3 loop: CACSLGTAYNEQFF. CDR3 DNA sequence: TGTGCCTGCAGCCTCGGGACAGCCTACAATGAGCAGTTCTTC.

This clonotype was found many times. The chain recombines TRBV5-1 with TRBJ2-2; a weak D match, TRBD1 (6 bases). CDR3 length: 16 residues. Trimming cost V 4 bases and J 3 bases, with 16 bases left between them. Germline V lookup: CDR1 SGHRS, CDR2 YFSETQ. Here the CDR3 reads CASSHTRGQDTGELFF. The DNA of the CDR3 is TGCGCCAGCAGCCACACCAGGGGCCAAGACACCGGGGAGCTGTTTTTT.

This clonotype was seen only a few times. The chain couples TRBV24-1 to TRBJ2-1, with D possibly matching TRBD2 (7 bases). The V gene lost 10 bases and the J gene lost 6 bases, with 15 bases spanning the gap. Per germline, CDR1 KGHDR and CDR2 SFDVKD. This CDR3 comprises 13 residues. Written as DNA, the CDR3 is TGTGCCACAGGGGGGGACTCTCGCAATGAGCAGTTCTTC. Its protein is CATGGDSRNEQFF.

The CDR3 region has the DNA TGTGCCATCACTGGGCAGGGGATGGCTAACGAGCAGTACTTC. The encoded protein is CAITGQGMANEQYF. The J gene is TRBJ2-7, the V gene TRBV10-3; possible D gene TRBD1, 6 bases. The CDR3 has 14 amino acids. Germline CDR1 and CDR2: ENHRY and SYGVKD. V lost 7 bases to trimming and J lost 5 bases, with 18 bases between them.

The chain carries TRBV29-1 and TRBJ1-5; possibly TRBD1 for D (5 bases). V shed 8 bases and J shed 4 bases, with 12 bases lying between them. The CDR3 spans 12 residues. Germline CDR1 and CDR2: SQVTM and ANQGSEA. CDR3 sequence: CSLGGKNQPQHF. The CDR3, as DNA: TGCAGCCTGGGGGGGAAAAATCAGCCCCAGCATTTT.

The rearrangement links TRBV5-1 to TRBJ2-7; weak D call: TRBD1 (6 bases). Per the germline V gene, CDR1 is SGHRS and CDR2 is YFSETQ. The CDR3 runs to 16 residues. The germline V and J ends were trimmed by 0 bases and 3 bases, with 16 bases remaining between them. DNA of the CDR3: TGCGCCAGCAGCTTGGCCGGACAGCCTGGTGACTACGAGCAGTACTTC. It yields the protein CASSLAGQPGDYEQYF.

This clonotype came up a few times. The V and J genes are TRBV5-1 and TRBJ1-4; D not certain. Germline V lookup: CDR1 SGHRS, CDR2 YFSETQ. Deletions cut 4 bases from V and 8 bases from J, with 18 bases between. The CDR3 has 15 amino acids. The CDR3 coding sequence is TGCGCCAGCAGCCCCGCCCAGACAATTGACGAAAAACTGTTTTTT. Protein: CASSPAQTIDEKLFF. Filled out from reference TRBV5-1 and TRBJ1-4, the complete variable domain reads KAGVTQTPRYLIKTRGQQVTLSCSPISGHRSVSWYQQTPGQGLQFLFEYFSETQRNKGNFPGRFSGRQFSNSRSEMNVSTLELGDSALYLCASSPAQTIDEKLFFGSGTQLSVL.

This clonotype was detected ten times or more. V usage is TRBV15 and J usage is TRBJ1-5; perhaps TRBD1 as D (6 bases). V lost 3 bases to trimming and J lost 0 bases, with 15 bases between them. Germline-derived CDR1 and CDR2 are LNHNV and YYDKDF (reference sequence). This CDR3 region has 17 residues. CDR3 DNA: TGTGCCACCAGCAGGTTCCAGGGACAACATAGCAATCAGCCCCAGCATTTT. It codes for CATSRFQGQHSNQPQHF.

This clonotype was seen a handful of times. The chain recombines TRBV25-1 with TRBJ2-7, with 10 bases matching TRBD2. With 7 bases clipped from V and 3 bases from J, the junction kept 6 bases outside the gene matches. Germline loops: CDR1 MGHDK, CDR2 SYGVNS. The CDR3 consists of 14 residues. In nucleotides, the CDR3 is TGTGCCAGCACTCAAGCGGGAGGGAACTACGAGCAGTACTTC. Its protein is CASTQAGGNYEQYF.

The chain carries TRBV6-1 and TRBJ2-1; TRBD2 matches at 14 bases. V was pared by 5 bases and J by 10 bases, with 7 bases of the junction left unmatched. This CDR3 is built from 15 residues. Germline lookup yields CDR1 MNHNS and CDR2 SASEGT. Here the CDR3 DNA reads TGTGCCAGCAGTCCCAGACTAGCGGGAGGGTGGGAGCAGTTCTTC. This encodes CASSPRLAGGWEQFF.